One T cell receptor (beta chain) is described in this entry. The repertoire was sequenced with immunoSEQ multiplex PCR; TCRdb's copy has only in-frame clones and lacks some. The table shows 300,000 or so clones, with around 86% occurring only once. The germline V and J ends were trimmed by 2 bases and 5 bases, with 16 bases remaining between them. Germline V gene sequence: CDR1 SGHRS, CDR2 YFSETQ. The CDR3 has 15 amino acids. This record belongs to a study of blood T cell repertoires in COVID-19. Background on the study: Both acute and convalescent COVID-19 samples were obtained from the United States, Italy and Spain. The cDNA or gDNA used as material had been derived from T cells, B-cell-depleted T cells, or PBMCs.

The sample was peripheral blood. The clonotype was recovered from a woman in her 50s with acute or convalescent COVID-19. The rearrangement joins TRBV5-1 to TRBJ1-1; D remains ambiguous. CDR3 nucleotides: TGCGCCAGCAGCTTTAGAGAGGGTGGATGGACTGAAGCTTTCTTT. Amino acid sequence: CASSFREGGWTEAFF.